These 28 T cell receptor beta chains were all obtained from the same sample, sequenced in a study of CD8 T cells in ankylosing spondylitis (dated by TCRdb to 2015 to 2018). Library creation used 5' RACE. TCRdb shows the sequencer as Illumina HiSeq 2500. The public reads were run again by TCRdb, first through fastp at Q25 and then through MiXCR, and only productive beta chains were kept. Records with the same CDR3 protein are collapsed into one entry carrying the most frequent genes and DNA. The sample table holds about 36,000 distinct CDR3 sequences, of which about 6.3% were seen once. The ten most abundant clones make up about 12% of the sample. The sequenced sample consisted of blood, either unsorted or a sorted T cell fraction (not recorded which). The receptor set was obtained from a male donor with ankylosing spondylitis or in good health (not recorded which).

This clonotype was seen ten or more times. The chain employs TRBV7-8 and TRBJ2-7, with D unclear. Germline CDR1 reads SGHVS; CDR2 reads FQNEAQ. CDR3 length: 14 amino acids. V was trimmed by 1 base and J by 3 bases, leaving 10 bases between them. As DNA, the CDR3 is TGTGCCAGCAGCTTAGGGAGTAGACTCTACGAGCAGTACTTC. Translated: CASSLGSRLYEQYF.

At least ten counts were recorded for this clonotype. The chain has TRBV27 and TRBJ1-2; D remains ambiguous. The CDR3 is made up of 14 amino acids. Germline lookup yields CDR1 MNHEY and CDR2 SMNVEV (reference sequence). V dropped 0 bases and J dropped 7 bases, with 12 bases sitting between them. The CDR3 spells CASSLSGRESGYTF. The CDR3, as DNA: TGTGCCAGCAGTTTATCGGGTAGGGAGAGTGGCTACACCTTC.

The chain is built from TRBV5-1 and TRBJ2-1, with D possibly TRBD1 on 5 matching bases. Germline V gene data show CDR1 as SGHRS and CDR2 as YFSETQ. The CDR3 length is 15 residues. Deletions cut 4 bases from V and 0 bases from J, with 11 bases between. CDR3 DNA sequence: TGCGCCAGCAGCCACGACAGTTTCTCCTACAATGAGCAGTTCTTC. This encodes CASSHDSFSYNEQFF.

The sample holds many counts of this clonotype. The gene calls are TRBV25-1 and TRBJ1-1, with TRBD1 matching 7 bases. J lost 1 base, V lost 7 bases, and 3 bases had no gene match. The germline V gene has CDR1 MGHDK and CDR2 SYGVNS. This CDR3 is built from 13 residues. The CDR3 protein is CASMGTANTEAFF. The DNA of the CDR3 is TGTGCCAGCATGGGGACAGCGAACACTGAAGCTTTCTTT.

This clonotype was observed at least ten times. The gene calls are TRBV7-2 and TRBJ1-1; tentatively, D is TRBD1 (6 bases). In germline, CDR1 is SGHTA, CDR2 FQGNSA. Trimming cost V 5 bases and J 4 bases, with 14 bases left between them. CDR3 length equals 14 residues. CDR3 bases: TGTGCCAGCAGCCACTCCCGCAGGGGCACTGAAGCTTTCTTT. Translation: CASSHSRRGTEAFF.

This clonotype was picked up many times. The genes are TRBV29-1 and TRBJ2-5; D is possibly TRBD2 (5 bases). V shed 2 bases and J shed 4 bases, with 11 bases lying between them. Germline assignment: CDR1 SQVTM and CDR2 ANQGSEA. This CDR3 has 13 amino acids. CDR3 amino acids: CSVEPGNRETQYF. The CDR3 region has the DNA TGCAGCGTTGAACCGGGGAACCGAGAGACCCAGTACTTC.

This clonotype appeared many times. CDR3 sequence: CASSAGRTSGIKYF. The CDR3 nucleotides are TGTGCCAGCAGTGCGGGCAGGACTAGCGGGATAAAGTACTTC. This sequence joins TRBV2 and TRBJ2-7; 12 positions agree with TRBD2. Germline CDR1 reads SNHLY; CDR2 reads FYNNEI. The CDR3 sequence is 14 residues long. Trimming cost V 4 bases and J 11 bases; bases outside gene matches: 9. Full variable domain (missing parts from reference TRBV2 and TRBJ2-7): EPEVTQTPSHQVTQMGQEVILRCVPISNHLYFYWYRQILGQKVEFLVSFYNNEISEKSEIFDDQFSVERPDGSNFTLKIRSTKLEDSAMYFCASSAGRTSGIKYFGPGTRLTVT.

This clonotype was recorded at least ten times. The gene calls are TRBV12-3 or TRBV12-4 and TRBJ1-2; D is undetermined. The CDR3 sequence is 13 residues long. V was cut by 5 bases and J by 0 bases, with 7 bases left in between. The CDR3: CASSKQTNYGYTF. CDR3 in DNA: TGTGCCAGCAGTAAGCAGACTAACTATGGCTACACCTTC.

This clonotype came up many times. The chain carries TRBV5-1 and TRBJ2-1; D may correspond to TRBD1 or TRBD2 (5 bases each). The CDR3 is made up of 17 amino acids. The germline V gene has CDR1 SGHRS and CDR2 YFSETQ. With 5 bases removed from V and 7 bases from J, the gap between germline ends came to 25 bases. The CDR3 nucleotides are TGCGCCAGCAGATCCGCCTGGGGGACGGGCGCGCGGAATGAGCAGTTCTTC. Its translation is CASRSAWGTGARNEQFF.

As concerns this clonotype: At one boundary the junction diverges from the germline segment, which might be a read error. The V call is TRBV18, the J call TRBJ2-5, with D hard to call. Germline CDR1 is KGHSH and CDR2 is LQKENI. This CDR3 is built from 14 residues. CDR3 coding DNA: TGTGCCGGCTCACCACCGGGCAGCAAAGAGACCCAGTACTTC. It encodes CAGSPPGSKETQYF.

The chain uses TRBV5-4 and TRBJ2-4, with D perhaps matching TRBD1 (6 bases). Trimming removed 3 bases at V and 9 bases at J, with 13 bases between. From germline, CDR1 is SGHNT and CDR2 YYREEE (reference sequence). The CDR3 extends over 13 amino acids. The CDR3 DNA sequence: TGTGCCAGCAGCTCGTCAGGGGCGGGCATTCAGTACTTC. As protein: CASSSSGAGIQYF.

This clonotype was observed many times. The V and J genes are TRBV18 and TRBJ1-5; D call uncertain. CDR1 is KGHSH and CDR2 is LQKENI in the germline V gene. The CDR3 contains 15 residues. The V gene lost 5 bases and the J gene lost 2 bases, with 13 bases spanning the gap. The CDR3 DNA reads TGTGCCAGCTCAGGGTACTACGATGGCAATCAGCCCCAGCATTTT. Translation: CASSGYYDGNQPQHF.

V gene TRBV5-1 combines with J gene TRBJ2-1; D is perhaps TRBD2 (6 bases). The CDR3 is 14 residues long. V shed 5 bases and J shed 0 bases, with 9 bases lying between them. The germline gives CDR1 SGHRS, CDR2 YFSETQ. For the CDR3, the DNA is TGCGCCAGCAGTCGGGAGAGCTCCTACAATGAGCAGTTCTTC. This codes for CASSRESSYNEQFF.

This clonotype was seen ten or more times. The chain has TRBV21-1 and TRBJ2-5; the D segment call TRBD1 is taken from the table without a DNA check. TRBV21-1 is labeled a pseudogene. The CDR3 loop spans 13 amino acids. The DNA of the CDR3 is TGTGCCAGCAGCAAATGTGGGCCGGGGGGCCAGTACTTC. Protein product: CASSKCGPGGQYF.

This clonotype was picked up many times. This sequence joins TRBV12-5 and TRBJ2-1; 7 bases line up with TRBD1. The CDR3 length is 13 residues. Germline CDR1 reads LGHNT; CDR2 reads FRNRAP. V dropped 9 bases and J dropped 2; count of bases not matched to a gene: 4. CDR3 amino acids: CASGTEPYNEQFF. CDR3 nucleotides: TGTGCTAGCGGGACAGAACCCTACAATGAGCAGTTCTTC.

This clonotype appeared many times. The CDR3 sequence: CSASRGAYGYTF. In DNA form, the CDR3 reads TGCAGTGCTAGCCGGGGGGCCTATGGCTACACCTTC. V usage is TRBV20-1 and J usage is TRBJ1-2, with TRBD1 as a possible D gene (6 bases). Germline V gives CDR1 DFQATT, CDR2 SNEGSKA (reference sequence). V lost 3 bases and J 4 bases, leaving 9 bases between the germline ends. CDR3 length equals 12 residues.

This clonotype appeared many times. The rearrangement links TRBV5-1 to TRBJ2-1; 10 bases agree with TRBD2. V was pared by 5 bases and J by 12 bases, with 17 bases of the junction left unmatched. Per germline, CDR1 SGHRS and CDR2 YFSETQ. The CDR3 consists of 16 residues. Written as DNA, the CDR3 is TGCGCCAGCAGTGTGAGTAGCGGGGGGCGCAACCGGGTGCAGTTCTTC. Translation: CASSVSSGGRNRVQFF.

About this clonotype: A clone one base away is much larger, so this may be a read error. The rearrangement links TRBV29-1 to TRBJ2-1, with 10 bases fitting TRBD2. V shed 8 bases, J shed 6 bases, and the junction held 10 bases outside the gene matches. CDR3 length: 14 residues. Germline values: CDR1 SQVTM, CDR2 ANQGSEA. CDR3 sequence: CSIVVLAGVNEQFF. CDR3 sequence (DNA): TGCAGCATTGTCGTTCTAGCGGGAGTCAATGAGCAGTTCTTC.

Ten or more counts support this clonotype. V gene TRBV19 combines with J gene TRBJ2-2; TRBD1 might be the D (5 bases). V lost 9 bases, J lost 4 bases, and 18 bases lay in between. The CDR3 spans 15 residues. CDR1 is LNHDA, CDR2 SQIVND, per germline (reference sequence). CDR3 protein: CASYPRETSTGELFF. The DNA for the CDR3 is TGTGCCAGCTACCCCAGGGAAACAAGCACCGGGGAGCTGTTTTTT.

This clonotype was seen repeatedly, ten times or more. The rearrangement joins TRBV5-1 to TRBJ2-7; 8 bases match TRBD1. The CDR3 length is 14 residues. V dropped 2 bases and J dropped 2; count of bases not matched to a gene: 3. Germline-derived CDR1 and CDR2 are SGHRS and YFSETQ. Here the CDR3 DNA reads TGCGCCAGCAGCTTTGGGACAGGAGCCTACGAGCAGTACTTC. Translating it yields CASSFGTGAYEQYF.

This clonotype was seen many times. The chain recombines TRBV29-1 with TRBJ2-3; the match to TRBD2 covers 8 bases. There are 13 residues in the CDR3. V shed 6 bases and J 4 bases; nucleotides not matched to a gene: 6. Per germline, CDR1 SQVTM and CDR2 ANQGSEA. The CDR3 is CSVGLGRSDTQYF. CDR3 DNA: TGCAGCGTGGGACTAGGGCGCTCAGATACGCAGTATTTT.

This clonotype was recorded at least ten times. The chain employs TRBV20-1 and TRBJ2-3; 8 nucleotides line up with TRBD1. The germline V gene has CDR1 DFQATT and CDR2 SNEGSKA (reference sequence). J lost 0 bases, V lost 1 base, and 12 bases had no gene match. This CDR3 comprises 18 residues. The CDR3 here is CSARAVGPGTGSTDTQYF. CDR3 DNA sequence: TGCAGTGCTAGAGCCGTTGGACCCGGGACAGGCAGCACAGATACGCAGTATTTT.

In this sample, this clonotype turned up many times. The genes are TRBV27 and TRBJ2-2, with a weak D call TRBD2 (6 bases). The CDR3 runs 16 residues. CDR1 and CDR2 from the germline V gene are MNHEY and SMNVEV (reference sequence). The germline V and J ends were trimmed by 5 bases and 1 base, with 14 bases remaining between them. CDR3 nucleotides: TGTGCCAGCAGTCGCCCGCGCGGGGAGAACACCGGGGAGCTGTTTTTT. Its translation: CASSRPRGENTGELFF.

This clonotype was recorded at least ten times. This chain links TRBV12-3 or TRBV12-4 with TRBJ2-1; D call uncertain. The CDR3 consists of 12 residues. Trimming cost V 3 bases and J 9 bases, with 9 bases left between them. CDR3 protein: CASSFPPSEQFF. CDR3 in DNA: TGTGCCAGCAGTTTTCCCCCCAGTGAGCAGTTCTTC.

This clonotype was detected ten times or more. The chain carries TRBV2 and TRBJ2-7, with D tentatively TRBD1 (6 bases). The CDR3 extends over 14 amino acids. The V end lost 6 bases, the J end lost 2 bases, and 14 bases lay between the germline ends. Germline V lookup: CDR1 SNHLY, CDR2 FYNNEI. CDR3 coding DNA: TGTGCCAGCAGGGGGGCGGGCTCCACCTACGAGCAGTACTTC. Residues: CASRGAGSTYEQYF.

This clonotype was seen many times. V is TRBV7-6 and J is TRBJ2-3, with 16 bases matching TRBD2. The CDR3 spans 18 residues. V trimming: 5 bases; J trimming: 4 bases; junction bases outside the gene matches: 9. In germline, CDR1 is SGHVS, CDR2 FNYEAQ. This CDR3 is CASSMGLAGGSGADTQYF. DNA for the CDR3: TGTGCCAGCAGCATGGGACTAGCGGGGGGGTCCGGGGCAGATACGCAGTATTTT. Filled out from reference TRBV7-6 and TRBJ2-3, the complete variable domain reads GAGVSQSPRYKVTKRGQDVALRCDPISGHVSLYWYRQALGQGPEFLTYFNYEAQQDKSGLPNDRFSAERPEGSISTLTIQRTEQRDSAMYRCASSMGLAGGSGADTQYFGPGTRLTVL.

This clonotype was detected many times. The chain recombines TRBV28 with TRBJ1-1, with D unclear. This CDR3 has 11 amino acids. The ends were cut back, 10 bases at V and 5 bases at J, with 11 bases in the middle. Germline-derived CDR1 and CDR2 are MDHEN and SYDVKM. The CDR3 reads CATLPATEAFF. CDR3 coding DNA: TGTGCCACCCTACCGGCGACTGAAGCTTTCTTT.

This clonotype has at least ten counts. This chain links TRBV10-2 with TRBJ2-1, with D possibly matching TRBD2 (6 bases). The CDR3 sequence is 14 residues long. The V gene's germline CDR1 is WSHSY and CDR2 SAAADI. The V gene lost 7 bases and the J gene lost 7 bases, with 17 bases spanning the gap. This chain's CDR3 is CASIPDGGVNEQFF. In DNA, the CDR3 is TGCGCCAGCATCCCCGACGGAGGGGTGAATGAGCAGTTCTTC.